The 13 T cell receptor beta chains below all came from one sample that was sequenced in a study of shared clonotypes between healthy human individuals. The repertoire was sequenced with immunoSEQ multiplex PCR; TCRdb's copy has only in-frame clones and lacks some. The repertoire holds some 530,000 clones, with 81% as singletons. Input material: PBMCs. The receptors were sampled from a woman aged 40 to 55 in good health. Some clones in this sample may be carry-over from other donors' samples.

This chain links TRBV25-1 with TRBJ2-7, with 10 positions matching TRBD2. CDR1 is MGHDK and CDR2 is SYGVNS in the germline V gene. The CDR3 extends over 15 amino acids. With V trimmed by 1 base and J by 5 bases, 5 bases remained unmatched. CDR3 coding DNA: TGTGCCAGCAGTGAATTTGGTCTAGCGGGAGACGAGCAGTACTTC. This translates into CASSEFGLAGDEQYF.

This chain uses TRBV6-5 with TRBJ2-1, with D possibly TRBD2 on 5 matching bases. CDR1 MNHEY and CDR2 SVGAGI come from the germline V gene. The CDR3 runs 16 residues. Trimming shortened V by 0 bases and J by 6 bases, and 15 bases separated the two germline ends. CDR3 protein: CASSYSLFGNLNEQFF. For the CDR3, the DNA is TGTGCCAGCAGTTACTCACTATTCGGGAATCTCAATGAGCAGTTCTTC.

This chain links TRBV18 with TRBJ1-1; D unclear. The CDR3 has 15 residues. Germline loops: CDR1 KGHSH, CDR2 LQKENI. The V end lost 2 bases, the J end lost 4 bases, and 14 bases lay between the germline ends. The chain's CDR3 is CASSPDVTYSTEAFF. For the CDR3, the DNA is TGTGCCAGCTCACCAGACGTGACGTATAGCACTGAAGCTTTCTTT.

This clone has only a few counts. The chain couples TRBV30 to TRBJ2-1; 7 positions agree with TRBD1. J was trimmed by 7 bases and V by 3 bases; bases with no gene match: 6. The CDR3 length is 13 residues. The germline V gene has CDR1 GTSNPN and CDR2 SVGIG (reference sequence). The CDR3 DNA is TGTGCCTGGAGCGGATCGGGACAGAATGAGCAGTTCTTC. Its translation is CAWSGSGQNEQFF. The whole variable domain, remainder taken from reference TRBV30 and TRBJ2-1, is SQTIHQWPATLVQPVGSPLSLECTVEGTSNPNLYWYRQAAGRGLQLLFYSVGIGQISSEVPQNLSASRPQDRQFILSSKKLLLSDSGFYLCAWSGSGQNEQFFGPGTRLTVL.

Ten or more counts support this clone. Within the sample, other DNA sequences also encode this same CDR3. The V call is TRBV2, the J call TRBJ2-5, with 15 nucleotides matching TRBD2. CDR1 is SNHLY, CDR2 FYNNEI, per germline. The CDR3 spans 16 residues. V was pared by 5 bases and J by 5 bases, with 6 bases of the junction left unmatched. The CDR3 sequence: CASSPGLAGGRETQYF. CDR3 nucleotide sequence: TGTGCCAGCAGTCCGGGACTAGCGGGAGGACGGGAGACCCAGTACTTC.

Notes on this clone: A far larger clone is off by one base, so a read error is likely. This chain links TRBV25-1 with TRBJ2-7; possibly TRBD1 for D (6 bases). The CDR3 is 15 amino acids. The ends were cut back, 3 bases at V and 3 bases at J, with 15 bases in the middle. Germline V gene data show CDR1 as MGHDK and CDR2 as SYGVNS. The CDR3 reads CASSEFGTWGYEQYF. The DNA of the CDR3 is TGTGCCAGCAGTGAGTTCGGGACATGGGGCTACGAGCAGTACTTC.

In DNA form, the CDR3 reads TGTGCCATCAGTGGGTCCTGGGGGTTAGGGGAGACCCAGTACTTC. Encoded protein: CAISGSWGLGETQYF. The rearrangement uses TRBV10-3 and TRBJ2-5; D tentatively fits TRBD1 or TRBD2 (5 bases each). Trimming stripped 4 bases from V and 5 bases from J, with 17 bases between. The CDR3 length is 15 residues. CDR1 and CDR2 from the germline V gene are ENHRY and SYGVKD.

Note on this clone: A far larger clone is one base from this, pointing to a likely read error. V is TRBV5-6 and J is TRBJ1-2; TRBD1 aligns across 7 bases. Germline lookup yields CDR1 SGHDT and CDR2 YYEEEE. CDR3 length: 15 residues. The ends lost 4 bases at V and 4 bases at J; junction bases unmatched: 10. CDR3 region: CASSLTPTGFYGYTF. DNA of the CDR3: TGTGCCAGCAGCCTCACCCCGACAGGGTTCTATGGCTACACCTTC.

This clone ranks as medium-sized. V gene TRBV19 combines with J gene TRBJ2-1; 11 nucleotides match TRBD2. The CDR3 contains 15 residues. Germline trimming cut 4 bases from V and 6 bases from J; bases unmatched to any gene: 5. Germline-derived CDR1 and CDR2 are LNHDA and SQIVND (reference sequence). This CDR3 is CASSRLAGGFNEQFF. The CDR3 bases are TGTGCCAGTAGTAGGCTAGCGGGAGGTTTCAATGAGCAGTTCTTC. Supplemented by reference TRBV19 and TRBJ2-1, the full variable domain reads DGGITQSPKYLFRKEGQNVTLSCEQNLNHDAMYWYRQDPGQGLRLIYYSQIVNDFQKGDIAEGYSVSREKKESFPLTVTSAQKNPTAFYLCASSRLAGGFNEQFFGPGTRLTVL.

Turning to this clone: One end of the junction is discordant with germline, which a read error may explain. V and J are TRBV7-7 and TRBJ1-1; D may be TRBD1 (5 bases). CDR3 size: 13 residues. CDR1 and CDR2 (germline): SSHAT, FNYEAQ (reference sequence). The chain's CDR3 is CASSSGEVAEAFF. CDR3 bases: TGTGCTAGCAGCTCGGGGGAGGTCGCTGAAGCTTTCTTT.

CDR3 in amino acids: CASSSSGTNTGELFF. CDR3 DNA sequence: TGTGCCAGCAGCTCAAGCGGGACGAACACCGGGGAGCTGTTTTTT. The genes are TRBV7-3 and TRBJ2-2; 7 bases are a match to TRBD2. CDR3 size: 15 residues. The germline gives CDR1 SGHTA, CDR2 FQGTGA. J gave up 0 bases and V 4 bases, and 2 bases lay outside the gene matches. The full variable domain, rest sourced from reference TRBV7-3 and TRBJ2-2, is GAGVSQTPSNKVTEKGKYVELRCDPISGHTALYWYRQSLGQGPEFLIYFQGTGAADDSGLPNDRFFAVRPEGSVSTLKIQRTERGDSAVYLCASSSSGTNTGELFFGEGSRLTVL.

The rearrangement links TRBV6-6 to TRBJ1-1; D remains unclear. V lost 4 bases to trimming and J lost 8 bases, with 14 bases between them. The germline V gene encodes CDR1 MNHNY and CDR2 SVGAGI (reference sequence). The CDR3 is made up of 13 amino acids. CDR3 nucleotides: TGTGCCAGCAGTTCCCGAGGGTTGGGAGAAGCTTTCTTT. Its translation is CASSSRGLGEAFF.

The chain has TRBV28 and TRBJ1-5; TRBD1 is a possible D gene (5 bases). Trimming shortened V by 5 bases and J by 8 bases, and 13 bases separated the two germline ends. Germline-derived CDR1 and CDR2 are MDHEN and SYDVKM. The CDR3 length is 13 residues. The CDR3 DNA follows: TGTGCCAGCAGTGACCGGGGCCGCGAGCCCCAGCATTTT. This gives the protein CASSDRGREPQHF.